What follows is one T cell receptor beta chain and its context. V lost 2 bases, J lost 6 bases, and 6 bases stayed unmatched. This CDR3 spans 14 amino acids. Germline V gives CDR1 SQVTM, CDR2 ANQGSEA. The repertoire was sequenced with immunoSEQ multiplex PCR; TCRdb's copy has only in-frame clones and lacks some. The sample lists 150,000 to 200,000 clones, 70% to 90% occurring once. This specimen comes from a study of blood T cell repertoires in COVID-19. This chain joins TRBV29-1 and TRBJ2-1, with 8 bases fitting TRBD2. The sequence came from a woman in her late teens or twenties who had recovered from COVID-19. Sequenced: PBMCs or T cells enriched from blood (not recorded which). The chain's CDR3 is CSVERREGFNEQFF. The CDR3, as DNA: TGCAGCGTTGAACGTCGGGAGGGCTTCAATGAGCAGTTCTTC.